A selection of T cell receptor beta chains follows, all from one sample in a study of OX40 agonist ivuxolimab in advanced cancers. The method was immunoSEQ multiplex PCR; TCRdb's version includes in-frame clones alone and lacks a portion of them. Of under 70,000 clones detected, approximately 90% appear once; the ten largest clones hold under 10%. The sequencing here drew on CD4+ or CD8+ T cells sorted from blood, taken in a trial of the OX40 agonist ivuxolimab. Receptor source: an adult with an advanced solid tumor such as melanoma, head and neck, liver or kidney cancer. Each CDR3 is given with its conserved first and last residue. The order of the fields is V gene, clone size, J gene, D gene, CDR3 protein, CDR3 DNA. A D gene is named only where the DNA matches it firmly. Clone size appears in some rows only: once, few, many, or a class for an expanded clone.

>TRBV6-5|once|TRBJ2-2|.
CASSYGAGTGELFF
TGTGCCAGCAGTTACGGGGCGGGCACCGGGGAGCTGTTTTTT
>TRBV7-8|.|TRBJ2-1|.
CASRPHTEGYNEQFF
TGTGCCAGCAGACCGCATACGGAGGGGTACAATGAGCAGTTCTTC
>TRBV27|few|TRBJ1-5|.
CASSLSGSGQPQHF
TGTGCCAGCAGTTTATCTGGGTCAGGTCAGCCCCAGCATTTT
>TRBV9|.|TRBJ1-6|.
CASSEDPRHNSPLHF
TGTGCCAGCAGCGAAGACCCCCGGCATAATTCACCCCTCCACTTT
>TRBV11-2|.|TRBJ2-1|.
CASSSPQGISYNEQFF
TGTGCCAGCAGCTCCCCCCAAGGGATCTCCTACAATGAGCAGTTCTTC
>TRBV4-3|.|TRBJ2-7|.
CASSQDRGSYEQYF
TGCGCCAGCAGCCAAGATAGGGGGTCCTACGAGCAGTACTTC
>TRBV27|.|TRBJ2-1|TRBD1
CASSRGTGGYEQFF
TGTGCCAGCAGTCGGGGGACAGGGGGGTATGAGCAGTTCTTC
>TRBV9|.|TRBJ1-6|.
CASSEEVNSPLHF
TGTGCCAGCAGCGAGGAGGTTAATTCACCCCTCCACTTT
>TRBV7-9|once|TRBJ2-5|TRBD1
CASSPTGGFVETQYF
TGTGCCAGCAGCCCGACAGGGGGTTTCGTGGAGACCCAGTACTTC
>TRBV25-1|few|TRBJ1-1|TRBD1
CASSGGTGRWTEAFF
TGTGCCAGCAGTGGGGGGACAGGGCGGTGGACTGAAGCTTTCTTT
>TRBV9|.|TRBJ2-1|.
CASSTSGANNDEQFF
TGTGCCAGCAGCACATCCGGGGCGAATAACGATGAGCAGTTCTTC
>TRBV10-3|.|TRBJ1-1|TRBD1
CAISGTGDFTEAFF
TGTGCCATCAGTGGGACAGGCGATTTCACTGAAGCTTTCTTT
>TRBV7-8|.|TRBJ1-1|.
CASSLVDADTEAFF
TGTGCCAGCAGCTTAGTCGATGCGGACACTGAAGCTTTCTTT
>TRBV9|.|TRBJ1-2|.
CASSVSLVSDPNYGYTF
TGTGCCAGCAGCGTAAGTTTAGTATCTGACCCTAACTATGGCTACACCTTC
>TRBV27|.|TRBJ2-7|TRBD2
CASSSNPSGSHEQYF
TGTGCCAGCAGTTCAAATCCTAGCGGGTCCCACGAGCAGTACTTC
>TRBV9|.|TRBJ1-2|TRBD1
CASSIGQGLYGYTF
TGTGCCAGCAGCATTGGACAGGGGCTATATGGCTACACCTTC
>TRBV10-3|.|TRBJ1-5|.
CAISEMEGNNQPQHF
TGTGCCATCAGTGAGATGGAGGGTAACAATCAGCCCCAGCATTTT
>TRBV5-1|.|TRBJ1-2|TRBD1
CASNSDLQGAAWKNGYTF
TGCGCCAGCAACTCCGATTTACAGGGGGCTGCTTGGAAGAATGGCTACACCTTC
>TRBV7-9|.|TRBJ2-1|.
CASSTSDRYNEQFF
TGTGCCAGCAGCACTAGTGATCGGTACAATGAGCAGTTCTTC
>TRBV19|.|TRBJ2-7|.
CASSIVAGASYEQYF
TGTGCCAGTAGTATAGTGGCAGGGGCCTCCTACGAGCAGTACTTC
>TRBV27|.|TRBJ1-2|.
CASSLSQGSNYGYTF
TGTGCCAGCAGTTTATCTCAGGGTTCTAACTATGGCTACACCTTC
>TRBV7-9|.|TRBJ2-5|TRBD2
CASSPPGLAGGETQYF
TGTGCCAGCAGCCCTCCGGGACTAGCGGGGGGCGAGACCCAGTACTTC
>TRBV5-1|.|TRBJ2-2|.
CASSPGDHPNTGELFF
TGCGCCAGCAGCCCTGGGGACCACCCAAACACCGGGGAGCTGTTTTTT
>TRBV5-4|.|TRBJ1-6|.
CASSLEGVIREGSPLHF
TGTGCCAGCAGCTTGGAGGGGGTGATCAGGGAGGGTTCACCCCTCCACTTT
>TRBV5-1|medium-sized|TRBJ1-4|TRBD1
CASSADLQGSGEKLFF
TGCGCCAGCAGCGCTGATTTACAGGGGTCCGGTGAAAAACTGTTTTTT
>TRBV18|.|TRBJ2-7|TRBD1
CASSHDGTDQYF
TGTGCCAGCTCACACGACGGGACAGACCAGTACTTC
>TRBV25-1|.|TRBJ1-1|TRBD1
CATGEGTEAFF
TGTGCAACAGGGGAGGGCACTGAAGCTTTCTTT
>TRBV6-1|.|TRBJ1-6|.
CASSEVGGASSYNSPLHF
TGTGCCAGCAGTGAAGTAGGAGGGGCCAGCTCCTATAATTCACCCCTCCACTTT
>TRBV6-5|.|TRBJ1-3|TRBD1
CASSPRQGRVNTIYF
TGTGCCAGCAGTCCCCGACAGGGGAGGGTAAACACCATATATTTT
>TRBV4-3|.|TRBJ1-2|.
CASSHGPGEYNYGYTF
TGCGCCAGCAGCCACGGCCCGGGGGAATATAACTATGGCTACACCTTC
>TRBV10-2|.|TRBJ2-3|.
CASTGDTQYF
TGCGCCAGCACGGGAGATACGCAGTATTTT
>TRBV14|.|TRBJ2-3|TRBD2
CASRHGLGTTDTQYF
TGTGCCAGCAGACACGGACTAGGAACCACAGATACGCAGTATTTT
>TRBV5-6|once|TRBJ2-7|.
CASSPAPGFGYEQYF
TGTGCCAGCAGCCCCGCGCCGGGGTTTGGCTACGAGCAGTACTTC
>TRBV7-2|.|TRBJ2-6|.
CASSPLGGRAGVLTF
TGTGCCAGCAGCCCTCTCGGGGGCCGGGCGGGAGTCCTGACCTTC
>TRBV6-4|.|TRBJ2-3|TRBD2
CASSDSTSADTQYF
TGTGCCAGCAGTGACTCGACTAGCGCAGATACGCAGTATTTT
>TRBV4-2|.|TRBJ2-1|.
CASSQLPSSSENNEQFF
TGTGCCAGCAGCCAACTCCCCTCCTCATCGGAAAACAATGAGCAGTTCTTC
>TRBV2|.|TRBJ2-3|.
CASFSGGTDTQYF
TGTGCCAGCTTCTCCGGCGGCACAGATACGCAGTATTTT
>TRBV9|.|TRBJ2-3|TRBD2
CASSGLAGGLLVQYF
TGTGCCAGCAGCGGCCTAGCGGGCGGGTTATTGGTGCAGTATTTT
>TRBV7-9|.|TRBJ1-2|TRBD1
CASSLVLGTDGYTF
TGTGCCAGCAGCTTAGTCCTCGGGACAGATGGCTACACCTTC
>TRBV5-6|.|TRBJ2-1|.
CASSPAGSEYYNEQFF
TGTGCCAGCAGCCCGGCGGGATCCGAGTACTACAATGAGCAGTTCTTC
>TRBV27|.|TRBJ2-7|.
CASSLFAGVYEQYF
TGTGCCAGCAGTTTATTTGCAGGGGTGTACGAGCAGTACTTC
>TRBV5-1|.|TRBJ2-7|TRBD1
CASSHGQGFDEQYF
TGCGCCAGCAGCCACGGACAGGGTTTCGACGAGCAGTACTTC
>TRBV25-1|.|TRBJ1-1|TRBD1
CASSDVGGHTEAFF
TGTGCCAGCAGTGACGTAGGGGGCCACACTGAAGCTTTCTTT
>TRBV6-5|few|TRBJ1-6|TRBD1
CASGYRGQNSPLHF
TGTGCCAGCGGGTACAGGGGGCAAAATTCACCCCTCCACTTT
>TRBV27|.|TRBJ2-2|TRBD1
CASSRQPGTANTGELFF
TGTGCCAGCAGTCGACAACCCGGGACAGCGAACACCGGGGAGCTGTTTTTT
>TRBV29-1|.|TRBJ2-7|.
CSVGVGNRAYEQYF
TGCAGCGTTGGGGTCGGGAACAGGGCCTACGAGCAGTACTTC
>TRBV6-1|.|TRBJ2-1|.
CASSEGRGDEQFF
TGTGCCAGCAGTGAAGGGCGGGGCGATGAGCAGTTCTTC
>TRBV4-3|.|TRBJ2-3|.
CASSPSDSLPPDTQYF
TGCGCCAGCAGCCCCTCGGACAGCCTCCCTCCGGATACGCAGTATTTT
>TRBV7-9|.|TRBJ2-7|TRBD2
CASSPGLAGDSYEQYF
TGTGCCAGCAGCCCCGGACTAGCGGGTGACTCCTACGAGCAGTACTTC
>TRBV6-4|.|TRBJ2-2|.
CASSDLRSDTGELFF
TGTGCCAGCAGTGATCTCCGGTCGGACACCGGGGAGCTGTTTTTT
>TRBV5-6|.|TRBJ2-7|TRBD1
CASNSVDRDGYEQYF
TGTGCCAGCAACTCAGTGGACAGGGATGGGTACGAGCAGTACTTC
>TRBV6-5|.|TRBJ1-2|TRBD1
CASSYGQGFRYGYTF
TGTGCCAGCAGTTACGGACAGGGGTTTCGCTATGGCTACACCTTC
>TRBV7-6|.|TRBJ2-1|.
CASSPERQPYNEQFF
TGTGCCAGCAGCCCAGAGAGACAGCCATACAATGAGCAGTTCTTC
>TRBV4-2|.|TRBJ2-1|TRBD2
CASSLWTSGGPYNEQFF
TGTGCCAGCAGCCTATGGACTAGCGGGGGACCCTACAATGAGCAGTTCTTC
>TRBV11-2|many|TRBJ2-1|.
CASSLDPESSYNEQFF
TGTGCCAGCAGCTTAGATCCCGAGAGCTCCTACAATGAGCAGTTCTTC
>TRBV4-2|.|TRBJ2-1|.
CASSQALSSYNEQFF
TGTGCCAGCAGCCAAGCTCTTAGCTCCTACAATGAGCAGTTCTTC
>TRBV30|.|TRBJ1-1|.
CAWVRGGNTEAFF
TGTGCCTGGGTAAGAGGAGGAAACACTGAAGCTTTCTTT
>TRBV6-5|.|TRBJ2-7|.
CASRPSHGGPYEQYF
TGTGCCAGCAGACCCTCTCACGGGGGGCCATACGAGCAGTACTTC
>TRBV7-9|.|TRBJ1-6|TRBD1
CASSLGPGQQLKGNSPLHF
TGTGCCAGCAGCTTAGGGCCGGGACAGCAACTTAAGGGGAATTCACCCCTCCACTTT
>TRBV7-2|.|TRBJ2-7|.
CASSLVGGSSYEQYF
TGTGCCAGCAGCTTAGTGGGGGGCAGCTCCTACGAGCAGTACTTC